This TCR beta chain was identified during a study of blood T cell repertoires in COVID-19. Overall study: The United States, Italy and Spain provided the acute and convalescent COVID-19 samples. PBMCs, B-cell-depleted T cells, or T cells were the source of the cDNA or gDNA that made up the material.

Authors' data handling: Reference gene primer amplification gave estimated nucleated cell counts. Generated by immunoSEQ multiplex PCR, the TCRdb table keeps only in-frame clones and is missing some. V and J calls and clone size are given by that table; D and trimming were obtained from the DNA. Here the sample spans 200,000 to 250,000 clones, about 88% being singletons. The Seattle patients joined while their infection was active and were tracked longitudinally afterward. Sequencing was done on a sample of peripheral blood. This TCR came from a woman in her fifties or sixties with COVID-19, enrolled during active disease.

The CDR3: CASSQDRGDTEAFF. The CDR3 region has the DNA TGCGCCAGCAGCCAAGACAGGGGGGACACTGAAGCTTTCTTT. V gene TRBV4-3 combines with J gene TRBJ1-1; 7 bases are shared with TRBD1. The CDR3 is 14 amino acids. The germline V gene has CDR1 LGHNA and CDR2 YSLEER. The V and J ends lost 0 bases and 3 bases, in that order; junction bases with no gene match: 1.